The sequence of this T cell receptor (beta chain) was determined in a study of blood T cells in healthy people across ages (dated by TCRdb to the mid-2010s). For context, the study as a whole: In model experiments, template switching captured about one uniquely barcoded TCR beta cDNA molecule for every two T cells. Age-related changes in TCR beta repertoire diversity were measured in the study by deep sequencing normalized with unique cDNA molecular identifiers. The donors were split into four age groups: young (average 16 years), middle-aged (39), aged (over 55) and long-lived (roughly 88). To avoid experimental bias, donors of different ages were spread randomly across the sequencing lanes. Two additional independent replicas of 1 million unique cDNA reads from the same blood draw were analyzed for two donors (one aged 18 to 30 and one aged 80 or older).

Beyond this particular receptor, the publication reports: Compared with the aged group, more naive CD4+ T cells, fewer expanded clones and increased TCR diversity were shown by the long-lived group, suggesting age selection. Estimates of total diversity based on one million sequenced T cells were considered lower bounds and underestimates. The percentage of naive T cells measured by flow cytometry correlated strongly with observed TCR beta diversity. Donor CMV infection status was unknown, potentially confounding age-related changes in expanded clonotypes. Because profiling used bulk unsorted PBMCs, naive and antigen-experienced compartments could not be compared conclusively. Observed TCR beta diversity per million T cells fell roughly linearly with age, and a significant reduction was already apparent by age roughly 40.

About this clonotype: This receptor's antigen is unknown. A read error may account for a junction end that differs from germline.

Libraries were built with 5' RACE. Sequencing instrument: Illumina HiSeq 2500. A second roughly 6 to 12 cycle PCR used a sample-barcoded 5' primer and a J-beta primer mix. Each TCR beta cDNA molecule received a unique molecular identifier from a template-switch 5' adaptor carrying 12 random nucleotides. Each sample yielded at least 2.5 million CDR3-containing paired-end reads. First-strand cDNA synthesis was performed from all RNA using the Mint cDNA synthesis kit, with priming by a TRBC-specific oligonucleotide. Following uracil-DNA glycosylase treatment, all cDNA underwent a first 18-cycle PCR with the universal primers M1SS and BC2_uni_R. The original methods were these. Each sample was normalized by randomly selecting 1 million high-quality reads, each carrying a distinct molecular identifier. Instead of being binned into consensus sequences, reads with shared molecular identifiers were discarded. MiTCR, with a Q25 quality threshold and the strictest error-elimination algorithm, was used for CDR3 identification, clonotype clustering and error correction. Lower-bound total TCR beta diversity was estimated with a nonparametric unseen species model using Euler transformation. TCRdb trimmed public reads at Q25 via fastp, called clones via MiXCR and kept in-frame beta chains. Rows merge per CDR3 protein into single entries with the most common DNA and genes. V and J calls and clone size were set by TCRdb, not the authors. The sample yields around 800,000 distinct CDR3 sequences; about 53% were counted once. Approximately 40% of the sample is held by the ten biggest clonotypes.

Systemically healthy Caucasian individuals from Russia, 39 in total and aged 6 to 90 years, were included as donors. Around 10 milliliters of peripheral blood were drawn from each donor into EDTA-treated Vacutainer tubes. Ficoll-Paque density-gradient centrifugation was used to isolate PBMCs, with at least 7 million obtained per sample. Trizol reagent was used to extract total RNA from PBMCs, with at least 6 micrograms per sample. Naive CD45RAhigh/CD27high T cell percentages were measured by flow cytometry on a PBMC aliquot from every donor. Based on the germline V gene (reference sequence), the CDR1 and CDR2 sequences are SGHKS and YYEKEE. The CDR3 covers 13 residues, taking in both the cysteine and the phenylalanine. Only the CDR3 part of the read is kept: 39 bases, read in frame from the first base.

The sequencing sample was made of blood. The clonotype was recovered from an elderly man in good health. Here the chain combines TRBV5-5 and TRBJ1-4; the D gene assignment is ambiguous. The CDR3 region: CTSSFGPSEKLFF. The nucleotide sequence is given as TGTACCAGCAGCTTTGGGCCGTCGGAAAAACTGTTTTTT.